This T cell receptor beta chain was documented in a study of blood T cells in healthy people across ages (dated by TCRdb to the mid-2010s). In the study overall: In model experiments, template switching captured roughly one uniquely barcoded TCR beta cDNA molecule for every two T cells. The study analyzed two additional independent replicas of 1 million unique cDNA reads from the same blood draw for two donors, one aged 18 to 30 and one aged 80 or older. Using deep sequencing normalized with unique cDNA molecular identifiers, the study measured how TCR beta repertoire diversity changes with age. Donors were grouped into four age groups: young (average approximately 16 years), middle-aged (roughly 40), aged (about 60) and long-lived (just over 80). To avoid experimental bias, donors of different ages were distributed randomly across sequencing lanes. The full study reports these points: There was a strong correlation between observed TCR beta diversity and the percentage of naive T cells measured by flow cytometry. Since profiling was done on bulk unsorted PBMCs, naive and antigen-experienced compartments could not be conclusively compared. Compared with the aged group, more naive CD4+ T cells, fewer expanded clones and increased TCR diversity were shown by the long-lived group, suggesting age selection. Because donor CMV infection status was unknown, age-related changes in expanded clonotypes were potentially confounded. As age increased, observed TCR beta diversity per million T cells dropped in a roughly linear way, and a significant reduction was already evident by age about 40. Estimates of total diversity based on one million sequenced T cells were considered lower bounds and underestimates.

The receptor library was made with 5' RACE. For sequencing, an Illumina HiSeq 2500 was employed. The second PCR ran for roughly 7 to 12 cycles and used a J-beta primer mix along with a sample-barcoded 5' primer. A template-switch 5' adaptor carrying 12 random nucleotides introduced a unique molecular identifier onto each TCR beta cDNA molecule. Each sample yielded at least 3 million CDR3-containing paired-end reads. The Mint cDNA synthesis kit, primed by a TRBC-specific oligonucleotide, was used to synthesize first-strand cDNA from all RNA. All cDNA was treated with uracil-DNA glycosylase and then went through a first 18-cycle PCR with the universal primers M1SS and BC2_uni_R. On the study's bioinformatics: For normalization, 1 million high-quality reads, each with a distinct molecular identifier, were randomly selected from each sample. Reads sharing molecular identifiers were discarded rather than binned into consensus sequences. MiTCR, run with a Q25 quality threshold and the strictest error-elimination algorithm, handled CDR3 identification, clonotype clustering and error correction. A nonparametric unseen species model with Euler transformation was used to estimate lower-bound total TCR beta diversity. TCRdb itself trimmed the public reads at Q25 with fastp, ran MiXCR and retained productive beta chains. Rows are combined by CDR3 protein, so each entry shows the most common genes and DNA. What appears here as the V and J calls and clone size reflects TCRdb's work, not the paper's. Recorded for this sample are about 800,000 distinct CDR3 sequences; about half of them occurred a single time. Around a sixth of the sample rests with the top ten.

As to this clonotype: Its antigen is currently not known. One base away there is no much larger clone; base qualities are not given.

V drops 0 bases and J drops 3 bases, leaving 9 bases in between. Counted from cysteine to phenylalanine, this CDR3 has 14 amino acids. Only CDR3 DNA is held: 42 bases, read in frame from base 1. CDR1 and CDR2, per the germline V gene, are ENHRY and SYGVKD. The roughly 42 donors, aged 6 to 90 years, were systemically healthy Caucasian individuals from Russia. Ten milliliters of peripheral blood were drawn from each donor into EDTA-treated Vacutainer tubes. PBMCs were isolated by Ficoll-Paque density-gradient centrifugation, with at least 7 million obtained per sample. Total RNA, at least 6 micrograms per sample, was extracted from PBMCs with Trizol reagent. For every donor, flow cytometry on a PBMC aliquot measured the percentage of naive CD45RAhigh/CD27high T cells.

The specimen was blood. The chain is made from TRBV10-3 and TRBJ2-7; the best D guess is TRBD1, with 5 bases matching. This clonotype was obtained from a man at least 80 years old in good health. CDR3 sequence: CAISESPTVYEQYF. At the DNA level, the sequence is TGTGCCATCAGTGAGTCCCCGACAGTCTACGAGCAGTACTTC.